Below, 4 T cell receptor beta chains from the same sample are listed, as sequenced in a study of T-cell reconstitution after alpha-beta-depleted transplantation in children. Construction of the TCRbeta library involved unique molecular identifiers. One entry per CDR3 protein results from TCRdb running MiXCR on the PCR reads. Of hundreds of thousands of distinct CDR3 sequences listed, about a tenth are singletons. The specimen was PBMCs, collected before TCRalphabeta/CD19-depleted stem cell transplant. The receptors here all came from a child under two years old with acute myeloid leukemia, due to receive a stem cell transplant.

This clonotype was observed many times. The rearrangement uses TRBV12-3 or TRBV12-4 and TRBJ1-1; D not resolved. V was trimmed by 6 bases and J by 0 bases, leaving 17 bases between them. The CDR3 is 16 amino acids. CDR3: CASRPAFGELNTEAFF. DNA for the CDR3: TGTGCCAGCAGGCCGGCATTTGGGGAGTTGAACACTGAAGCTTTCTTT.

This clonotype came up many times. The gene calls are TRBV29-1 and TRBJ2-7; D possibly corresponds to TRBD1 (6 bases). This CDR3 is built from 14 residues. The germline V gene encodes CDR1 SQVTM and CDR2 ANQGSEA. The V end was cut by 0 bases, the J end by 1 base, with 10 bases between. The DNA of the CDR3 is TGCAGCGTTGAAGAGACAGGAAAATCCTACGAGCAGTACTTC. Translating it yields CSVEETGKSYEQYF.

This clonotype was counted ten times or more. The rearrangement links TRBV14 to TRBJ1-1; TRBD1 is a possible D gene (6 bases). The germline V gene encodes CDR1 SGHDN and CDR2 FVKESK. The CDR3 has 14 amino acids. The V and J ends lost 2 bases and 4 bases respectively, with 11 bases between them. CDR3 in DNA: TGTGCCAGCAGCCAATGGATAGGGGGCACTGAAGCTTTCTTT. It specifies CASSQWIGGTEAFF.

This clonotype has at least ten counts. This chain uses TRBV18 with TRBJ2-1; D may be TRBD2 (6 bases). The germline V gene has CDR1 KGHSH and CDR2 LQKENI. V lost 4 bases to trimming and J lost 5 bases, with 9 bases between them. There are 13 residues in the CDR3. The CDR3 spells CASSRGVNNEQFF. DNA of the CDR3: TGTGCCAGCTCACGCGGGGTCAACAATGAGCAGTTCTTC.